The rows below give T cell receptor beta chains drawn from one sample of a study of tumor-infiltrating lymphocytes in localized non-small cell lung cancer. Some clones are missing from TCRdb's copy, which holds only in-frame ones; the method was immunoSEQ multiplex PCR. This table holds over 9,000 clones, approximately 86% found once. Input material: uninvolved lung tissue not adjacent to the tumor. The receptors originated from a human donor with non-small cell lung cancer. The conserved cysteine and the conserved F or W are not part of the CDR3 here. Each record gives: J gene, V gene, CDR3 protein.

J: TRBJ2-7
V: TRBV5-4
CDR3: ASSPGRGTEDYEQY

J: TRBJ1-1
V: TRBV6-5
CDR3: ASSRTGIVTEAF

J: TRBJ2-2
V: TRBV7-2
CDR3: ASSPQSVSGELF

J: TRBJ2-5
V: TRBV5-1
CDR3: ASSLGGLPYQETQY

J: TRBJ1-1
V: TRBV7-2
CDR3: ASSSGHLTEAF

J: TRBJ2-2
V: TRBV19
CDR3: ASSPQGVGELF

J: TRBJ1-4
V: TRBV11-2
CDR3: ASSRPTGKNEKLF

J: TRBJ1-2
V: TRBV13
CDR3: ASRSGLDGYT

J: TRBJ2-3
V: TRBV10-3
CDR3: AISPTGASTDTQY

J: TRBJ1-2
V: TRBV7-9
CDR3: ASSPDGFYGYT

J: TRBJ2-5
V: TRBV7-2
CDR3: ASSLARRAVETQY

J: TRBJ2-3
V: TRBV18
CDR3: ASSLSTGASTDTQY

J: TRBJ1-4
V: TRBV5-1
CDR3: ASSLAEGANEKLF

J: TRBJ2-2
V: TRBV9
CDR3: ASSVGGLTGTGELF

J: TRBJ1-6
V: TRBV6-5
CDR3: ASTRDRGGNSPLH

J: TRBJ2-3
V: TRBV7-9
CDR3: ASSLAMTADTQY

J: TRBJ2-7
V: TRBV5-1
CDR3: ASSRGGQPSSYEQY

J: TRBJ1-4
V: TRBV11-2
CDR3: ASSPYRDQGEKLF

J: TRBJ1-3
V: TRBV5-6
CDR3: ASSWDGNTIY

J: TRBJ1-2
V: TRBV6-6
CDR3: ASSYSSRTGVGYT

J: TRBJ1-1
V: TRBV29-1
CDR3: SVGRRAGDTEAF

J: TRBJ2-5
V: TRBV6-1
CDR3: ASSGTPPQTQY

J: TRBJ1-1
V: TRBV11-2
CDR3: ASRLNTEAF

J: TRBJ1-2
V: TRBV27
CDR3: ASNPIQGRGGYT

J: TRBJ2-1
V: TRBV4-3
CDR3: ASSQGWLAGDNEQF

J: TRBJ1-5
V: TRBV7-8
CDR3: ASSLVRLTGVSNQPQH

J: TRBJ1-1
V: TRBV2
CDR3: ASSRDSRLNTEAF

J: TRBJ1-6
V: TRBV5-1
CDR3: ASSLASSYNSPLH

J: TRBJ2-3
V: TRBV18
CDR3: ASSPGGSTDTQY

J: TRBJ1-6
V: TRBV6-5
CDR3: ASRRVEDSPLH

J: TRBJ1-3
V: TRBV5-6
CDR3: ASSLRLTSGNTIY

J: TRBJ1-2
V: TRBV6-5
CDR3: ASSYNGHYGYT

J: TRBJ2-7
V: TRBV6-5
CDR3: ASSLEQVSYEQY

J: TRBJ2-1
V: TRBV6-5
CDR3: ASSYGRGGHNEQF

J: TRBJ1-2
V: TRBV5-6
CDR3: ASSSQGDLVYGYT

J: TRBJ1-5
V: TRBV30
CDR3: AWSPPQYNQPQH

J: TRBJ2-2
V: TRBV4-1
CDR3: ASSPTGGSNTGELF

J: TRBJ1-1
V: TRBV10-3
CDR3: AISESHSLTEAF

J: TRBJ1-1
V: TRBV7-3
CDR3: ASSLEGMNTEAF

J: TRBJ1-1
V: TRBV5-1
CDR3: ASSLTRQNTEAF

J: TRBJ1-4
V: TRBV6-5
CDR3: ASSYTPWTNEKLF

J: TRBJ2-2
V: TRBV30
CDR3: AWSLSSGELF

J: TRBJ1-4
V: TRBV5-1
CDR3: ASSLGANEKLF

J: TRBJ1-6
V: TRBV19
CDR3: ASSISGTANSPLH

J: TRBJ2-5
V: TRBV10-3
CDR3: AISESVGGSETQY

J: TRBJ1-4
V: TRBV2
CDR3: ASRVTVVNEKLF

J: TRBJ2-5
V: TRBV5-1
CDR3: ASSFGLAGETQY

J: TRBJ2-1
V: TRBV6-6
CDR3: ASSWGPGVTNEQF

J: TRBJ2-1
V: TRBV5-6
CDR3: ASSLIRNEQF

J: TRBJ2-5
V: TRBV21-1
CDR3: ASSKDRETQY

J: TRBJ1-5
V: TRBV4-3
CDR3: ASSQGTTREGQPQH

J: TRBJ1-2
V: TRBV25-1
CDR3: ASSESGESDGYT

J: TRBJ1-1
V: TRBV6-5
CDR3: ASQDAGGTEAF

J: TRBJ1-1
V: TRBV7-9
CDR3: ASSSNAGGQGKAF

J: TRBJ1-4
V: TRBV27
CDR3: ASSLQQGGEKLF

J: TRBJ2-2
V: TRBV27
CDR3: ASSLNLRAGELF

J: TRBJ1-1
V: TRBV7-8
CDR3: ASSLGGAASTEAF

J: TRBJ1-5
V: TRBV10-2
CDR3: ASSEGRGNQPQH

J: TRBJ2-5
V: TRBV5-1
CDR3: ASSSRESETQY